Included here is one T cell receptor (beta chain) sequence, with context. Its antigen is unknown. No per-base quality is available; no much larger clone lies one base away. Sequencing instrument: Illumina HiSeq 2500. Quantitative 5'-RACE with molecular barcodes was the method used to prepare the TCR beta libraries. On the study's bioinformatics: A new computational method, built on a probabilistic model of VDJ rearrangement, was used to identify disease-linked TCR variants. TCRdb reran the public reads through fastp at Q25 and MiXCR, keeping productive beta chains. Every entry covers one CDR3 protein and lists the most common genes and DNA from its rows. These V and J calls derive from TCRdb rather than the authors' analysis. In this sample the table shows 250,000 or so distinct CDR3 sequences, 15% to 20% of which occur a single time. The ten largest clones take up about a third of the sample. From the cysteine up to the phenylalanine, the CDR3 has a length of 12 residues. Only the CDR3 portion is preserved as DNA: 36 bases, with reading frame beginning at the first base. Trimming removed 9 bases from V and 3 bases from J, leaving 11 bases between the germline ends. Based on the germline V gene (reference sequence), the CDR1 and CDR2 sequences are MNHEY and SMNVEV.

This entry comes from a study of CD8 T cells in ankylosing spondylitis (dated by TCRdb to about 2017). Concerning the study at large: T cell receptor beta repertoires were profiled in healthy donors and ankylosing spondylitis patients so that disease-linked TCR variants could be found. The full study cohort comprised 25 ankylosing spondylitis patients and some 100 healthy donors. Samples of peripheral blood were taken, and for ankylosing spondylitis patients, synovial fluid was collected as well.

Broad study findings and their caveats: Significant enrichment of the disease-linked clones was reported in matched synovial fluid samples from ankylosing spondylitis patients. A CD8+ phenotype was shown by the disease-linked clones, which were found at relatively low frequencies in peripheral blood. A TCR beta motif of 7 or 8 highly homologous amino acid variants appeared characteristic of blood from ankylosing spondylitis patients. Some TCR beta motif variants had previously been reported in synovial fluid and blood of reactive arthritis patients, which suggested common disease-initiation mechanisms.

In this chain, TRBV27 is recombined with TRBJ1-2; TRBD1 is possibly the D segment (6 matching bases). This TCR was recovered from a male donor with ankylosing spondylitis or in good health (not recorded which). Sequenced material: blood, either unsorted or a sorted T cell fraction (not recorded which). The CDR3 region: CASRGGHYGYTF. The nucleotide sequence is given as TGTGCCAGTAGGGGGGGTCACTATGGCTACACCTTC.